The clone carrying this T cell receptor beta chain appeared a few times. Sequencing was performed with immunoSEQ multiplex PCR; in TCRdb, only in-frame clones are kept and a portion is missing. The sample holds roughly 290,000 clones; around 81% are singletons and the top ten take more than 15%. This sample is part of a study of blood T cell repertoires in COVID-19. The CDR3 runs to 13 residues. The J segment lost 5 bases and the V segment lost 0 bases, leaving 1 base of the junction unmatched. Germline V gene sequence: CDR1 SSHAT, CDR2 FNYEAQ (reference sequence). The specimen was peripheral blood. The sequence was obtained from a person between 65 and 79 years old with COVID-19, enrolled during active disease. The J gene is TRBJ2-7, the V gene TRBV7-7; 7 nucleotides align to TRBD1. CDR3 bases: TGTGCCAGCAGCTTAGCAGGGGGCAACGAGCAGTACTTC. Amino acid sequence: CASSLAGGNEQYF. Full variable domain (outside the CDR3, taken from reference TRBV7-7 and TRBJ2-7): GAGVSQSPRYKVTKRGQDVTLRCDPISSHATLYWYQQALGQGPEFLTYFNYEAQPDKSGLPSDRFSAERPEGSISTLTIQRTEQRDSAMYRCASSLAGGNEQYFGPGTRLTVT.